One sample yielded the 3 T cell receptor beta chains listed below, sequenced in a study of T cell responses to AZD1222 COVID-19 vaccine. Profiling relied on immunoSEQ multiplex PCR, and the TCRdb table lists in-frame clones only, not all of them. This table holds some 150,000 clones, approximately 90% found once. This specimen was peripheral blood, taken on day 0 of AZD1222 vaccination. The receptors stem from an adult in good health.

This chain joins TRBV11-2 and TRBJ2-4; D is undetermined. The CDR3 is 12 residues long. V was cut by 6 bases and J by 8 bases, with 11 bases left in between. The germline CDR1 and CDR2 sequences are SGHAT and FQNNGV. The CDR3 bases are TGTGCCAGCAGACTCCGAGGTGACATTCAGTACTTC. Residues: CASRLRGDIQYF.

The chain employs TRBV3-1 (or the pseudogene TRBV3-2) and TRBJ2-2, with TRBD2 identical over 8 bases. The CDR3 sequence is 18 residues long. Germline CDR1 LGHDT, CDR2 YNNKEL (reference sequence). V dropped 6 bases and J dropped 6; count of bases not matched to a gene: 18. CDR3 region: CASSPRGESGSWAGELFF. CDR3 nucleotides: TGTGCCAGCAGTCCTCGGGGTGAGAGCGGGAGCTGGGCCGGGGAGCTGTTTTTT.

The chain combines TRBV19 with TRBJ2-7; D perhaps matches TRBD1 (5 bases). CDR3 size: 16 residues. V gave up 5 bases and J gave up 3 bases, with 20 bases separating them. Germline V lookup: CDR1 LNHDA, CDR2 SQIVND (reference sequence). CDR3 amino acids: CASSEYRGAGDYEQYF. The CDR3 DNA is TGTGCCAGTAGTGAGTATAGGGGCGCAGGTGACTACGAGCAGTACTTC.